Presented here are 29 T cell receptor beta chains from one specimen sequenced in a study of shared clonotypes between healthy human individuals. Sequenced by immunoSEQ multiplex PCR; TCRdb stores in-frame clones only, minus some. Altogether a few hundred thousand clones are present, around 80% being singletons, with the ten largest covering 12%. The specimen sequenced was PBMCs. The receptor source for this set is a woman aged 40 to 49 in good health. Some clones in this sample may be carry-over from other donors' samples.

The chain has TRBV4-2 and TRBJ1-2, with TRBD1 as a possible D gene (6 bases). V was cut by 5 bases and J by 6 bases, with 16 bases left in between. Looked up from germline, CDR1 is LGHNA and CDR2 is YNFKEQ. The CDR3 is made up of 14 amino acids. DNA for the CDR3: TGTGCCAGCAGCTTAACACAGGGAGCTGATGGCTACACCTTC. This codes for CASSLTQGADGYTF.

The chain recombines TRBV30 with TRBJ2-5, with unresolved D. Germline-derived CDR1 and CDR2 are GTSNPN and SVGIG (reference sequence). The V gene lost 4 bases and the J gene lost 0 bases, with 6 bases spanning the gap. The CDR3 extends over 12 amino acids. CDR3 sequence (DNA): TGTGCCTGGAATAGATACCAAGAGACCCAGTACTTC. This gives the protein CAWNRYQETQYF. Supplemented by reference TRBV30 and TRBJ2-5, the full variable domain reads SQTIHQWPATLVQPVGSPLSLECTVEGTSNPNLYWYRQAAGRGLQLLFYSVGIGQISSEVPQNLSASRPQDRQFILSSKKLLLSDSGFYLCAWNRYQETQYFGPGTRLLVL.

The rearrangement joins TRBV30 to TRBJ1-1; 10 positions agree with TRBD1. CDR1 GTSNPN and CDR2 SVGIG come from the germline V gene (reference sequence). After removal of 5 bases from V and 0 bases from J, the junction contained 6 bases not matched to a gene. This CDR3 contains 15 residues. This chain's CDR3 is CAWSGQGDMNTEAFF. The DNA for the CDR3 is TGTGCCTGGTCCGGACAGGGGGACATGAACACTGAAGCTTTCTTT.

The chain joins TRBV28 to TRBJ2-7; TRBD1 agrees at 7 bases. CDR1 is MDHEN and CDR2 is SYDVKM in the germline V gene. This CDR3 contains 14 residues. After removal of 6 bases from V and 2 bases from J, the junction contained 7 bases not matched to a gene. Here the CDR3 reads CASRTTGYPYEQYF. The CDR3 DNA follows: TGTGCCAGCAGAACGACAGGGTATCCCTACGAGCAGTACTTC. Using reference TRBV28 and TRBJ2-7 for the parts outside the CDR3, the full variable domain is DVKVTQSSRYLVKRTGEKVFLECVQDMDHENMFWYRQDPGLGLRLIYFSYDVKMKEKGDIPEGYSVSREKKERFSLILESASTNQTSMYLCASRTTGYPYEQYFGPGTRLTVT.

V and J are TRBV10-3 and TRBJ1-5, with D possibly matching TRBD1 (5 bases). The V gene lost 2 bases and the J gene lost 3 bases, with 8 bases spanning the gap. There are 14 residues in the CDR3. Germline V gene data show CDR1 as ENHRY and CDR2 as SYGVKD. Here the CDR3 DNA reads TGTGCCATCAGTGAGGGACACCCCAATCAGCCCCAGCATTTT. It codes for CAISEGHPNQPQHF.

This clone was observed a handful of times. This rearrangement joins TRBV4-3 to TRBJ2-3; perhaps TRBD1 as D (6 bases). V was pared by 1 base and J by 4 bases, with 6 bases between. Germline V CDR1 and CDR2: LGHNA, YSLEER. This CDR3 comprises 13 residues. The chain's CDR3 is CASSQGGPDTQYF. CDR3 sequence (DNA): TGCGCCAGCAGCCAAGGGGGGCCAGATACGCAGTATTTT.

V gene TRBV7-9 combines with J gene TRBJ1-1, with D perhaps matching TRBD1 (5 bases). This CDR3 is built from 16 residues. Germline lookup yields CDR1 SEHNR and CDR2 FQNEAQ (reference sequence). Trimming left V 5 bases short and J 5 bases short, with 21 bases between. The CDR3 protein is CASSPGRAAIFTEAFF. In nucleotides, the CDR3 is TGTGCCAGCAGCCCAGGCAGGGCTGCTATATTTACTGAAGCTTTCTTT.

V is TRBV5-1 and J is TRBJ1-4; 8 nucleotides agree with TRBD1. The V gene end was trimmed by 4 bases and the J gene end by 5 bases; junction bases not matched to a gene: 4. This CDR3 is 14 amino acids long. From germline, CDR1 is SGHRS and CDR2 YFSETQ. The CDR3, as DNA: TGCGCCAGCAGCCCGACAGGGGAAAATGAAAAACTGTTTTTT. Its translation is CASSPTGENEKLFF.

The J gene is TRBJ2-2, the V gene TRBV28; perhaps TRBD2 as D (5 bases). V lost 4 bases and J lost 6, with 6 bases in between. Looked up from germline, CDR1 is MDHEN and CDR2 is SYDVKM. The CDR3 runs to 12 residues. CDR3 DNA: TGTGCCAGCAGTTCGGAGGCCGGGGAGCTGTTTTTT. It yields the protein CASSSEAGELFF.

This clone was found once. The rearrangement uses TRBV11-2 and TRBJ2-3, with D perhaps matching TRBD1 or TRBD2 (5 bases each). This CDR3 has 17 amino acids. Per germline, CDR1 SGHAT and CDR2 FQNNGV. V was pared by 2 bases and J by 2 bases, with 17 bases between. The DNA for the CDR3 is TGTGCCAGCAGCTTAACGGGGACCAAATTAACCACAGATACGCAGTATTTT. It translates to CASSLTGTKLTTDTQYF.

The chain has TRBV5-4 and TRBJ2-1; 8 bases line up with TRBD2. Per germline, CDR1 SGHNT and CDR2 YYREEE (reference sequence). V was pared by 3 bases and J by 2 bases, with 4 bases of the junction left unmatched. CDR3 length: 15 residues. CDR3 loop: CASSSQAGAYNEQFF. Here the CDR3 DNA reads TGTGCCAGCAGCTCACAAGCGGGAGCCTACAATGAGCAGTTCTTC.

The V call is TRBV4-1, the J call TRBJ1-5; maybe TRBD1 (6 bases). From germline, CDR1 is MGHRA and CDR2 YSYEKL. The CDR3 spans 17 residues. The germline V and J ends were trimmed by 1 base and 2 bases, with 15 bases remaining between them. This CDR3 reads CASSQAVGAGGNQPQHF. DNA for the CDR3: TGCGCCAGCAGCCAAGCGGTTGGGGCAGGGGGCAATCAGCCCCAGCATTTT.

The V call is TRBV18, the J call TRBJ2-3; D is uncertain. The CDR3 consists of 16 residues. V was trimmed by 3 bases and J by 4 bases, leaving 17 bases between them. The V gene's germline CDR1 is KGHSH and CDR2 LQKENI. CDR3 DNA: TGTGCCAGCTCACCCTTTTTCCCGAAACGGGCAGATACGCAGTATTTT. Protein: CASSPFFPKRADTQYF. Using reference TRBV18 and TRBJ2-3 for the parts outside the CDR3, the full variable domain is NAGVMQNPRHLVRRRGQEARLRCSPMKGHSHVYWYRQLPEEGLKFMVYLQKENIIDESGMPKERFSAEFPKEGPSILRIQQVVRGDSAAYFCASSPFFPKRADTQYFGPGTRLTVL.

The chain combines TRBV4-2 with TRBJ2-5, with 7 bases fitting TRBD2. This CDR3 region has 14 residues. Trimming took 4 bases from V and 5 from J; bases not matched to a gene: 7. Germline CDR1 and CDR2: LGHNA and YNFKEQ. Written as DNA, the CDR3 is TGTGCCAGCAGCCCCGCGGGAGAAGGGGAGACCCAGTACTTC. Protein: CASSPAGEGETQYF.

CDR3 sequence (DNA): TGTGCCAGCAGTCCGTACAGGGATTGGGTGGAGACCCAGTACTTC. Its protein is CASSPYRDWVETQYF. V is TRBV27 and J is TRBJ2-5; a possible D gene is TRBD1 (6 bases). Germline assignment: CDR1 MNHEY and CDR2 SMNVEV (reference sequence). With 5 bases removed from V and 5 bases from J, the gap between germline ends came to 18 bases. This CDR3 comprises 15 residues.

This chain joins TRBV28 and TRBJ2-1; D possibly corresponds to TRBD2 (5 bases). Germline V lookup: CDR1 MDHEN, CDR2 SYDVKM. CDR3 length: 12 residues. Between the trimmed V and J ends, which lost 6 bases and 6 bases, there was a span of 9 bases. The CDR3 loop reads CASSGGPNEQFF. As DNA, the CDR3 is TGTGCCAGCAGCGGCGGGCCCAATGAGCAGTTCTTC.

The chain combines TRBV6-1 with TRBJ2-3; 9 nucleotides agree with TRBD2. This CDR3 spans 14 amino acids. Germline CDR1 is MNHNS and CDR2 is SASEGT. The trim removed 6 bases at V and 1 base at J, leaving 2 bases unmatched. The CDR3 protein is CASRLAGGTDTQYF. Written as DNA, the CDR3 is TGTGCCAGCAGATTAGCGGGGGGCACAGATACGCAGTATTTT.

The chain has TRBV4-1 and TRBJ1-4; D might be TRBD1 (5 bases). This CDR3 contains 16 residues. Between the trimmed V and J ends, which lost 4 bases and 7 bases, there was a span of 19 bases. Germline values: CDR1 MGHRA, CDR2 YSYEKL. The CDR3 sequence is CASSLYGGGGTEKLFF. The CDR3 region has the DNA TGCGCCAGCAGCCTATACGGGGGGGGTGGGACTGAAAAACTGTTTTTT.

The rearrangement uses TRBV25-1 and TRBJ1-5; D perhaps matches TRBD1 (6 bases). The CDR3 has 17 amino acids. The V gene lost 0 bases and the J gene lost 2 bases, with 14 bases spanning the gap. Germline V gene lookup returns CDR1 MGHDK and CDR2 SYGVNS. In DNA form, the CDR3 reads TGTGCCAGCAGTGAATATTCCGGGGGCGATGGCAATCAGCCCCAGCATTTT. Amino acids: CASSEYSGGDGNQPQHF.

Comment on this clone: One end of the junction fails to match germline, which may point to a read error. The J gene is TRBJ1-1, the V gene TRBV7-7; D is possibly TRBD1 (5 bases). CDR1 SSHAT and CDR2 FNYEAQ come from the germline V gene (reference sequence). CDR3 length equals 17 residues. The CDR3 region has the DNA TGTGCTAGCAGCTTAACGATGTGGGACCCATCGAACACTGAAGCTTTCTTT. This codes for CASSLTMWDPSNTEAFF.

The chain links TRBV29-1 to TRBJ2-7, with D possibly matching TRBD1 (6 bases). The CDR3 sequence is 13 residues long. CDR1 is SQVTM, CDR2 ANQGSEA, per germline. Trimming pared 5 bases from V and 4 bases from J, leaving 15 bases between. CDR3 in amino acids: CSVSGVSGYEQYF. In DNA form, the CDR3 reads TGCAGCGTTTCAGGGGTCTCCGGGTACGAGCAGTACTTC.

CDR3 nucleotides: TGTGCCAGCAGGGGACAGAAAGTTACCGGGGAGCTGTTTTTT. Its translation is CASRGQKVTGELFF. This chain links TRBV27 with TRBJ2-2; TRBD1 agrees at 7 bases. CDR3 size: 14 residues. V shed 6 bases, J shed 5 bases, and the junction held 6 bases outside the gene matches. Per the germline V gene, CDR1 is MNHEY and CDR2 is SMNVEV (reference sequence).

This sequence joins TRBV2 and TRBJ2-1; TRBD2 matches at 9 bases. Trimming cost V 4 bases and J 5 bases; bases outside gene matches: 3. CDR1 and CDR2 (germline): SNHLY, FYNNEI. There are 14 residues in the CDR3. This CDR3 reads CASSVGLADNEQFF. Written as DNA, the CDR3 is TGTGCCAGCAGTGTGGGACTAGCCGACAATGAGCAGTTCTTC.

The V and J genes are TRBV5-6 and TRBJ2-3; no clear D gene. In germline, CDR1 is SGHDT, CDR2 YYEEEE. Trimming took 1 base from V and 1 from J, leaving 7 bases between them. This CDR3 region has 14 residues. In nucleotides, the CDR3 is TGTGCCAGCAGCTTGTGGCAGGGCACAGATACGCAGTATTTT. It encodes CASSLWQGTDTQYF.

V usage is TRBV30 and J usage is TRBJ1-2; D perhaps matches TRBD1 (6 bases). The CDR3 totals 13 residues. Trimming left V 0 bases short and J 4 bases short, with 9 bases between. The germline V gene has CDR1 GTSNPN and CDR2 SVGIG (reference sequence). CDR3: CAWSVATGYGYTF. The CDR3 region has the DNA TGTGCCTGGAGTGTAGCGACAGGCTATGGCTACACCTTC.

J is TRBJ1-5 and V is TRBV5-6; 8 bases are a match to TRBD1. V was clipped by 0 bases and J by 6 bases; unmatched bases: 8. CDR1 is SGHDT and CDR2 is YYEEEE in the germline V gene. The CDR3 contains 16 residues. DNA for the CDR3: TGTGCCAGCAGCTTGGGTCAAACAGGGGGTGGTCAGCCCCAGCATTTT. Its translation is CASSLGQTGGGQPQHF.

This clone turned up a few times. The genes are TRBV5-6 and TRBJ2-3, with D perhaps matching TRBD1 or TRBD2 (5 bases each). The germline V and J ends were trimmed by 0 bases and 1 base, with 12 bases remaining between them. This CDR3 is built from 16 residues. Germline CDR1 SGHDT, CDR2 YYEEEE. Here the CDR3 reads CASSLVDGTGTDTQYF. In nucleotides, the CDR3 is TGTGCCAGCAGCTTGGTTGACGGGACGGGCACAGATACGCAGTATTTT.

The V gene is TRBV7-3, the J gene TRBJ2-5; D may be TRBD1 or TRBD2 (5 bases each). V was trimmed by 6 bases and J by 4 bases, leaving 15 bases between them. There are 14 residues in the CDR3. CDR1 is SGHTA, CDR2 FQGTGA, per germline. The CDR3 region is CASSSTSGPETQYF. In DNA form, the CDR3 reads TGTGCCAGCAGTTCCACTTCGGGACCAGAGACCCAGTACTTC.

This sequence joins TRBV6-1 and TRBJ2-1; 12 nucleotides agree with TRBD2. The V and J ends lost 6 bases and 5 bases, in that order; junction bases with no gene match: 5. The CDR3 is 15 residues long. Germline CDR1 and CDR2: MNHNS and SASEGT. The CDR3 coding sequence is TGTGCCAGCAGCGCCGGGACTAGCGGGCACAATGAGCAGTTCTTC. Translated, it gives CASSAGTSGHNEQFF.